The 29 T cell receptor beta chains reported below all come from one sample, sequenced in a study of cytomegalovirus exposure and HLA in healthy donors. Vbeta (60) and Jbeta (13) primers were used in the PCR. This table comes from immunoSEQ multiplex PCR, and its TCRdb copy is limited to in-frame clones, with some not included. The sample has about 140,000 clones, 82% seen once. Sample: PBMCs. The source is a woman aged 45-60 years in good health and CMV-seropositive.

This clone has a single count. This rearrangement joins TRBV7-8 to TRBJ2-7; 13 nucleotides match TRBD2. J gave up 7 bases and V 4 bases, and 16 bases lay outside the gene matches. Germline lookup yields CDR1 SGHVS and CDR2 FQNEAQ. CDR3 length: 18 residues. In DNA, the CDR3 is TGTGCCAGCAGCTCACCCGGGACTAGCGGGACTCCAGTACGAGAGCAGTACTTC. It specifies CASSSPGTSGTPVREQYF. The full variable domain, in which reference TRBV7-8 and TRBJ2-7 provide the parts outside the CDR3, is GAGVSQSPRYKVAKRGQDVALRCDPISGHVSLFWYQQALGQGPEFLTYFQNEAQLDKSGLPSDRFFAERPEGSVSTLKIQRTQQEDSAVYLCASSSPGTSGTPVREQYFGPGTRLTVT.

The chain combines TRBV13 with TRBJ2-3, with a possible D match to TRBD1 (6 bases). The CDR3 has 17 residues. The germline V gene encodes CDR1 PRHDT and CDR2 FYEKMQ (reference sequence). V was cut by 5 bases and J by 1 base, with 19 bases left in between. CDR3 nucleotide sequence: TGTGCCAGCAGCCGGGACATTTTGGGATCTGGCACAGATACGCAGTATTTT. It is translated as CASSRDILGSGTDTQYF.

V is TRBV4-2 and J is TRBJ2-5, with 14 bases identical to TRBD2. In germline, CDR1 is LGHNA, CDR2 YNFKEQ. The length of the CDR3 is 16 residues. The J segment lost 4 bases and the V segment lost 0 bases, leaving 1 base of the junction unmatched. CDR3 region: CASSQETSGRGETQYF. Written as DNA, the CDR3 is TGTGCCAGCAGCCAAGAGACTAGCGGGAGGGGAGAGACCCAGTACTTC.

This clone came up a few times. V usage is TRBV5-1 and J usage is TRBJ2-7; 7 nucleotides line up with TRBD1. The CDR3 has 16 residues. Germline loops: CDR1 SGHRS, CDR2 YFSETQ. Germline trimming cut 0 bases from V and 2 bases from J; bases unmatched to any gene: 8. This chain's CDR3 is CASSLALEQGPYEQYF. CDR3 DNA sequence: TGCGCCAGCAGCTTGGCCTTAGAACAGGGGCCCTACGAGCAGTACTTC. The full variable domain, its missing parts supplied by reference TRBV5-1 and TRBJ2-7, is KAGVTQTPRYLIKTRGQQVTLSCSPISGHRSVSWYQQTPGQGLQFLFEYFSETQRNKGNFPGRFSGRQFSNSRSEMNVSTLELGDSALYLCASSLALEQGPYEQYFGPGTRLTVT.

This clone was seen once. The chain links TRBV30 to TRBJ2-7, with unresolved D. The germline V gene has CDR1 GTSNPN and CDR2 SVGIG (reference sequence). Trimming cost V 1 base and J 3 bases, with 4 bases left between them. This CDR3 has 11 amino acids. CDR3 nucleotide sequence: TGTGCCTGGAGTGACAGCTACGAGCAGTACTTC. This gives the protein CAWSDSYEQYF.

V usage is TRBV5-4 and J usage is TRBJ2-5; 11 bases match TRBD2. CDR3 length: 18 residues. Germline values: CDR1 SGHNT, CDR2 YYREEE (reference sequence). Germline trimming cut 0 bases from V and 1 base from J; bases unmatched to any gene: 8. The chain's CDR3 is CASSLGPVAGGIQETQYF. CDR3 DNA: TGTGCCAGCAGCTTGGGACCCGTAGCGGGGGGGATCCAAGAGACCCAGTACTTC.

This clone has a handful of counts. The chain couples TRBV6-1 to TRBJ1-2, with D hard to call. The CDR3 spans 15 residues. The ends were cut back, 3 bases at V and 3 bases at J, with 14 bases in the middle. Germline V gene sequence: CDR1 MNHNS, CDR2 SASEGT. The CDR3 loop reads CASSDGYSPYYGYTF. CDR3 nucleotide sequence: TGTGCCAGCAGTGATGGTTACAGTCCCTACTATGGCTACACCTTC.

The chain couples TRBV4-3 to TRBJ1-3, with no clear D. This CDR3 is 17 amino acids long. Germline-derived CDR1 and CDR2 are LGHNA and YSLEER. Trimming pared 0 bases from V and 3 bases from J, leaving 15 bases between. The CDR3 DNA reads TGCGCCAGCAGCCAAGAACCCCTCTGGGAGGGTGGAAACACCATATATTTT. It encodes CASSQEPLWEGGNTIYF.

This clone appeared a single time. The CDR3 protein is CASGAASGYEQYF. The CDR3 nucleotides read TGTGCCAGCGGGGCGGCGTCAGGCTACGAGCAGTACTTC. The chain links TRBV7-2 to TRBJ2-7; a weak D match, TRBD1 (5 bases). CDR1 and CDR2 (germline): SGHTA, FQGNSA. This CDR3 is 13 amino acids long. V was pared by 8 bases and J by 3 bases, with 14 bases between.

This clone was recorded once. The chain is built from TRBV15 and TRBJ1-5; D call uncertain. CDR1 LNHNV and CDR2 YYDKDF come from the germline V gene (reference sequence). The CDR3 extends over 15 amino acids. Trimming left V 3 bases short and J 1 base short, with 10 bases between. CDR3 sequence (DNA): TGTGCCACCAGCAGCCTAGTCGACAGCAATCAGCCCCAGCATTTT. This encodes CATSSLVDSNQPQHF.

The rearrangement uses TRBV4-1 and TRBJ2-3; D is uncertain. From germline, CDR1 is MGHRA and CDR2 YSYEKL. This CDR3 comprises 15 residues. Trimming removed 1 base at V and 0 bases at J, with 8 bases between. In nucleotides, the CDR3 is TGCGCCAGCAGCCAAGTCCCAGATAGCACAGATACGCAGTATTTT. It specifies CASSQVPDSTDTQYF.

V is TRBV5-1 and J is TRBJ2-7, with TRBD2 matching 7 bases. In germline, CDR1 is SGHRS, CDR2 YFSETQ. This CDR3 has 14 amino acids. With V trimmed by 3 bases and J by 1 base, 4 bases remained unmatched. The CDR3 nucleotides are TGCGCCAGCAGCTGGGGGGGGGTATCCTACGAGCAGTACTTC. It encodes CASSWGGVSYEQYF.

The V gene is TRBV29-1, the J gene TRBJ2-2; TRBD2 agrees at 11 bases. The ends lost 4 bases at V and 1 base at J; junction bases unmatched: 5. The CDR3 is 16 residues long. Looked up from germline, CDR1 is SQVTM and CDR2 is ANQGSEA. CDR3 sequence: CSVVAGGSRNTGELFF. The CDR3 nucleotides read TGCAGCGTTGTAGCGGGGGGGTCTAGGAACACCGGGGAGCTGTTTTTT.

The gene calls are TRBV30 and TRBJ2-1; D might be TRBD1 (6 bases). Germline loops: CDR1 GTSNPN, CDR2 SVGIG (reference sequence). Trimming shortened V by 5 bases and J by 0 bases, and 11 bases separated the two germline ends. The CDR3 extends over 14 amino acids. CDR3 DNA: TGTGCCTGGTCTCAGGGGAGCTCCTACAATGAGCAGTTCTTC. This sequence encodes CAWSQGSSYNEQFF.

The V and J genes are TRBV28 and TRBJ2-7, with 7 bases lining up with TRBD2. Germline CDR1 is MDHEN and CDR2 is SYDVKM. This CDR3 contains 17 residues. Trimming removed 4 bases from V and 1 base from J; junction bases left unmatched: 13. CDR3 in amino acids: CASSSYKLGLNSYEQYF. For the CDR3, the DNA is TGTGCCAGCAGTTCCTACAAATTGGGACTAAATTCCTACGAGCAGTACTTC.

J is TRBJ2-3 and V is TRBV7-9; D is ambiguous. The V end was cut by 9 bases, the J end by 2 bases, with 18 bases between. The germline gives CDR1 SEHNR, CDR2 FQNEAQ (reference sequence). This CDR3 has 15 amino acids. The CDR3 region has the DNA TGTGCCAGTCACCTAGAGGAACCTCTCACAGATACGCAGTATTTT. It translates to CASHLEEPLTDTQYF.

The chain combines TRBV2 with TRBJ2-7, with TRBD2 matching 7 bases. The CDR3 contains 14 residues. Germline V gene lookup returns CDR1 SNHLY and CDR2 FYNNEI. Germline trimming cut 8 bases from V and 3 bases from J; bases unmatched to any gene: 10. The DNA of the CDR3 is TGTGCCAGCCGGGGGGTCGGTCCTGTCTACGAGCAGTACTTC. Translated, it gives CASRGVGPVYEQYF.

This clone was seen only a few times. This rearrangement joins TRBV5-4 to TRBJ1-1; unclear D gene. V shed 4 bases and J shed 0 bases, with 10 bases lying between them. This CDR3 spans 14 amino acids. CDR1 is SGHNT, CDR2 YYREEE, per germline (reference sequence). This chain's CDR3 is CASSDSTMNTEAFF. Written as DNA, the CDR3 is TGTGCCAGCAGCGACTCAACGATGAACACTGAAGCTTTCTTT.

V usage is TRBV4-1 and J usage is TRBJ2-2, with D possibly being TRBD1 (7 bases). With 1 base removed from V and 5 bases from J, the gap between germline ends came to 20 bases. Germline V gives CDR1 MGHRA, CDR2 YSYEKL. The CDR3 sequence is 18 residues long. The CDR3 is CASSQAGLQGEGTGELFF. In nucleotides, the CDR3 is TGCGCCAGCAGCCAAGCGGGACTTCAGGGGGAAGGGACCGGGGAGCTGTTTTTT.

The V and J genes are TRBV14 and TRBJ2-2, with 9 positions matching TRBD2. J was trimmed by 7 bases and V by 3 bases; bases with no gene match: 3. Looked up from germline, CDR1 is SGHDN and CDR2 is FVKESK. This CDR3 region has 14 residues. CDR3 loop: CASSQFSGSGELFF. The CDR3 DNA sequence: TGTGCCAGCAGCCAGTTTAGCGGGAGCGGGGAGCTGTTTTTT.

V and J are TRBV7-3 and TRBJ2-5; D is unclear. The CDR3 is made up of 13 amino acids. Deletions cut 2 bases from V and 2 bases from J, with 6 bases between. CDR1 SGHTA and CDR2 FQGTGA come from the germline V gene. The CDR3 spells CASSLRPQETQYF. The CDR3 DNA sequence: TGTGCCAGCAGCTTACGTCCGCAAGAGACCCAGTACTTC.

This clone came up once. This chain links TRBV10-3 with TRBJ2-5; D not certain. In germline, CDR1 is ENHRY, CDR2 SYGVKD. V was trimmed by 2 bases and J by 1 base, leaving 11 bases between them. The CDR3 covers 15 residues. The CDR3 is CAISEPGLGQETQYF. In DNA form, the CDR3 reads TGTGCCATCAGTGAGCCAGGATTGGGCCAAGAGACCCAGTACTTC.

In DNA form, the CDR3 reads TGTGCCAGCAGCTTAGCGGGACTAGCGGGAGTGACAGATACGCAGTATTTT. Its protein product is CASSLAGLAGVTDTQYF. The rearrangement links TRBV7-9 to TRBJ2-3, with 14 bases identical to TRBD2. In germline, CDR1 is SEHNR, CDR2 FQNEAQ (reference sequence). Trimming cost V 0 bases and J 3 bases; bases outside gene matches: 2. This CDR3 has 17 residues.

This clone was seen a few times. V gene TRBV4-3 combines with J gene TRBJ1-6; maybe TRBD1 (5 bases). Per germline, CDR1 LGHNA and CDR2 YSLEER. V was clipped by 1 base and J by 6 bases, with 16 bases between them. The CDR3 loop spans 17 amino acids. In nucleotides, the CDR3 is TGCGCCAGCAGCCAAGTATGGGGGGGGATTCCTAATTCACCCCTCCACTTT. As protein: CASSQVWGGIPNSPLHF.

A remark on this clone: Relative to the germline gene, one junction end is altered; a read error may explain this. This chain connects TRBV7-7 to TRBJ2-7; 7 nucleotides align to TRBD1. The CDR3 totals 14 residues. The germline V gene encodes CDR1 SSHAT and CDR2 FNYEAQ (reference sequence). The CDR3 region has the DNA TGTGCTAGCAGCCTGCGACAGGGAGCCTACGAGCAGTACTTC. Residues: CASSLRQGAYEQYF.

The rearrangement joins TRBV7-3 to TRBJ2-1; the match to TRBD2 covers 13 bases. V gave up 6 bases and J gave up 6 bases; unmatched junction bases: 5. CDR3 length: 15 amino acids. Germline assignment: CDR1 SGHTA and CDR2 FQGTGA. CDR3 residues: CASSYTSGRVNEQFF. The CDR3 nucleotides are TGTGCCAGCAGTTATACTAGCGGGAGGGTCAATGAGCAGTTCTTC. Complete variable domain (other parts from reference TRBV7-3 and TRBJ2-1): GAGVSQTPSNKVTEKGKYVELRCDPISGHTALYWYRQSLGQGPEFLIYFQGTGAADDSGLPNDRFFAVRPEGSVSTLKIQRTERGDSAVYLCASSYTSGRVNEQFFGPGTRLTVL.

The chain couples TRBV4-1 to TRBJ2-1; 9 positions match TRBD1. This CDR3 is 14 amino acids long. CDR1 is MGHRA, CDR2 YSYEKL, per germline. V trimming: 4 bases; J trimming: 6 bases; junction bases outside the gene matches: 4. This CDR3 is CASSPGQGFNEQFF. The CDR3 nucleotides read TGCGCCAGCAGCCCGGGACAGGGTTTCAATGAGCAGTTCTTC.

The chain joins TRBV5-1 to TRBJ2-7; 7 bases align to TRBD1. The germline V gene has CDR1 SGHRS and CDR2 YFSETQ. This CDR3 region has 16 residues. Trimming removed 4 bases from V and 3 bases from J; junction bases left unmatched: 13. The CDR3 here is CASSPGQVRSGYEQYF. In DNA, the CDR3 is TGCGCCAGCAGCCCAGGACAGGTCAGGTCGGGCTACGAGCAGTACTTC.

J is TRBJ2-5 and V is TRBV19; 12 bases align to TRBD2. V lost 5 bases, J lost 4 bases, and 8 bases stayed unmatched. Germline V gene data show CDR1 as LNHDA and CDR2 as SQIVND (reference sequence). This CDR3 comprises 16 residues. The CDR3 DNA sequence: TGTGCCAGTAGTCCCGGACAGACTAGCGGGAGAGAGACCCAGTACTTC. It codes for CASSPGQTSGRETQYF. Looking up the rest from reference TRBV19 and TRBJ2-5 gives the full variable domain: DGGITQSPKYLFRKEGQNVTLSCEQNLNHDAMYWYRQDPGQGLRLIYYSQIVNDFQKGDIAEGYSVSREKKESFPLTVTSAQKNPTAFYLCASSPGQTSGRETQYFGPGTRLLVL.